The subject of this entry is one T cell receptor beta chain. CDR3 length: 14 residues. From germline, CDR1 is PRHDT and CDR2 FYEKMQ (reference sequence). V gave up 1 base and J gave up 1 base, with 7 bases separating them. This sample was taken from a study of CD39 and CD103 CD8 tumor-infiltrating T cells. Patients were not receiving therapy at sample collection. Clones were read by immunoSEQ multiplex PCR, and TCRdb kept only the in-frame ones, dropping some. The table has under 4,500 clones, less than 65% seen once. This clonotype was obtained from a human donor with head and neck squamous cell carcinoma. The rearrangement links TRBV13 to TRBJ2-5, with D hard to call. The source material was CD39- CD103- CD8+ T cells sorted from the tumor. The subset is: CD103-CD39- double-negative CD45RA- CD8 T cells. The CDR3 spells CASSLVLSQETQYF. DNA of the CDR3: TGTGCCAGCAGCTTAGTTCTGAGCCAAGAGACCCAGTACTTC.